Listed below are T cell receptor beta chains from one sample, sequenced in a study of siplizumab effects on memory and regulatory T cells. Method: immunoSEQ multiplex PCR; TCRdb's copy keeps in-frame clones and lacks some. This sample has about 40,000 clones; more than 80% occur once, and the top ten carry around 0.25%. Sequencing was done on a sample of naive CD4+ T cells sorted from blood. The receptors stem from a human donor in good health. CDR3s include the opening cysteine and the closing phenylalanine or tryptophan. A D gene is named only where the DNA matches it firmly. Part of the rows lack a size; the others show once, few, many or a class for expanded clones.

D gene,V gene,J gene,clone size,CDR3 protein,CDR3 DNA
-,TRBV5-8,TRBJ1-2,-,CASSLTGTNYGYTF,TGTGCCAGCAGCTTGACAGGAACTAACTATGGCTACACCTTC
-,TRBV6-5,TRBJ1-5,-,CASSYLGNSNQPQHF,TGTGCCAGCAGTTACCTGGGGAATAGCAATCAGCCCCAGCATTTT
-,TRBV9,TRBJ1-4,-,CASSVGLSGEVGEKLFF,TGTGCCAGCAGCGTGGGGCTTTCGGGGGAAGTCGGTGAAAAACTGTTTTTT
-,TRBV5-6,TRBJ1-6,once,CASSSGHRGSYNSPLHF,TGTGCCAGCAGCTCCGGACACCGGGGGTCCTATAATTCACCCCTCCACTTT
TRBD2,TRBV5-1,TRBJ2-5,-,CASSRGSFQETQYF,TGCGCCAGCAGCCGCGGGAGCTTCCAAGAGACCCAGTACTTC
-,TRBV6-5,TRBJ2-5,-,CASSYGTGLSQYF,TGTGCCAGCAGTTACGGGACGGGCCTCAGCCAGTACTTC
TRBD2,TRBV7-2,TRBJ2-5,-,CASSPAGGKQETQYF,TGTGCCAGCAGCCCTGCGGGGGGGAAACAAGAGACCCAGTACTTC
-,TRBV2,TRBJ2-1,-,CASSEGTKSNNEQFF,TGTGCCAGCAGTGAAGGGACCAAGAGCAACAATGAGCAGTTCTTC
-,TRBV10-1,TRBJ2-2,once,CASGRNDPKGGELFF,TGCGCCAGCGGAAGGAATGACCCCAAAGGGGGGGAGCTGTTTTTT
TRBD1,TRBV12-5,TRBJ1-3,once,CASGLVPLTGAFDWDTIYF,TGTGCTAGTGGTTTGGTACCCCTGACAGGGGCATTTGACTGGGACACCATATATTTT
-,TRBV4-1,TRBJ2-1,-,CASSQGRLKDREQFF,TGCGCCAGCAGCCAAGGGAGGCTGAAAGATAGAGAGCAGTTCTTC
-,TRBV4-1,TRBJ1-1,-,CASSQEYSRNTEAFF,TGCGCCAGCAGCCAAGAGTACAGTCGGAACACTGAAGCTTTCTTT
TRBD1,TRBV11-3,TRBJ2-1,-,CASSPRDRGSNEQFF,TGTGCCAGCAGCCCGAGGGACAGGGGCTCCAATGAGCAGTTCTTC
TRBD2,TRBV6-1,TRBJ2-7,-,CASARERGGNYEQYF,TGTGCCAGCGCTCGTGAGCGGGGGGGGAACTACGAGCAGTACTTC
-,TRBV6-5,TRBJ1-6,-,CASSYSRWGNSPLHF,TGTGCCAGCAGTTACTCGAGATGGGGTAATTCACCCCTCCACTTT
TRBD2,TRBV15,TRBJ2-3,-,CATSPGTSGTDTQYF,TGTGCCACCAGCCCCGGGACTAGCGGCACAGATACGCAGTATTTT